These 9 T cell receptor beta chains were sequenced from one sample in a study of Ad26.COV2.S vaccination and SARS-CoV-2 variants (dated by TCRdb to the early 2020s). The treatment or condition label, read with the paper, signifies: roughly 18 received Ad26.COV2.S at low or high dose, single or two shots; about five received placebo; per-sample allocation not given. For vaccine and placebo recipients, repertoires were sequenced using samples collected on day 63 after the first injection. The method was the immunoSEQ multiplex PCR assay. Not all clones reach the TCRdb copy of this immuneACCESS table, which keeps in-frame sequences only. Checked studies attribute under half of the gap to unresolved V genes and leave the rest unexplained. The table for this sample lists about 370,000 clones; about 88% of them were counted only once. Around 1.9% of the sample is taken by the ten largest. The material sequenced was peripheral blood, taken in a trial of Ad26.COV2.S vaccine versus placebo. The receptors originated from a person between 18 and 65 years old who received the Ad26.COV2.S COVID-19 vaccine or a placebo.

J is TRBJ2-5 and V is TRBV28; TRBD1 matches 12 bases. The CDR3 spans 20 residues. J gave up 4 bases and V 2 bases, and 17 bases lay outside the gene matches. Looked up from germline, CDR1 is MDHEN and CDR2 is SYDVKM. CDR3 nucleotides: TGTGCCAGCAGTTTAATCATGTGGCTCCGGGACAGGGGGCGCGGAGAGACCCAGTACTTC. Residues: CASSLIMWLRDRGRGETQYF.

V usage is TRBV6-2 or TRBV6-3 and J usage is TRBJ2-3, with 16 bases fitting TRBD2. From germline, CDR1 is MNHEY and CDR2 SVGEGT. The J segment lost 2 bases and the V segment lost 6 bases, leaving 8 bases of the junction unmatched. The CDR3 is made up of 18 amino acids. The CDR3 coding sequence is TGTGCCAGCAGCCCGGGACTAGCGGGAGGGGTTTACACAGATACGCAGTATTTT. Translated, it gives CASSPGLAGGVYTDTQYF.

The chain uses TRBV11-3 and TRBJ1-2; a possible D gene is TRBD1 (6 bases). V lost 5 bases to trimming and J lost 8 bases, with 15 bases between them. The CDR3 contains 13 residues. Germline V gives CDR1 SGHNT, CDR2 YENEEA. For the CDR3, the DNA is TGTGCCAGCAGCCCCCGGGACATTCGGGGCTACACCTTC. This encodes CASSPRDIRGYTF.

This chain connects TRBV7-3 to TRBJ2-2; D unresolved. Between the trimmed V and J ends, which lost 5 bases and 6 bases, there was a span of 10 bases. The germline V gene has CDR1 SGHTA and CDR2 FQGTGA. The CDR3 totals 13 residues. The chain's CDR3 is CASSPVRSGELFF. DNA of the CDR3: TGTGCCAGCAGCCCGGTCCGATCCGGGGAGCTGTTTTTT.

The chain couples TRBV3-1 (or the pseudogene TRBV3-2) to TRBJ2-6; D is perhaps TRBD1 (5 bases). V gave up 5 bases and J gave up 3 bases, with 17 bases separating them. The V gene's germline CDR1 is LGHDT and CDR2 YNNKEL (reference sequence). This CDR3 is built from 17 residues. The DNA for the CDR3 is TGTGCCAGCAGCGATGAACTACCAGGGTTTGGGGCCAACGTCCTGACTTTC. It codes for CASSDELPGFGANVLTF.

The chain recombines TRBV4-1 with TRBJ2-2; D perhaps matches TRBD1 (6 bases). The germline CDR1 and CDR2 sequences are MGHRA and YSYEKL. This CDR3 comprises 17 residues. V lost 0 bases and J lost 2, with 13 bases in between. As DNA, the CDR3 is TGCGCCAGCAGCCAAGATCGACGGACAGCTAACACCGGGGAGCTGTTTTTT. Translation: CASSQDRRTANTGELFF.

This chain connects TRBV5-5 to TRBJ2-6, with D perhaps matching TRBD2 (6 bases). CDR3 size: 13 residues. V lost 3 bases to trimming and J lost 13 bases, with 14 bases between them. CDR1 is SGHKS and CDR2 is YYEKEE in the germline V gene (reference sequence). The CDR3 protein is CASSSSDGGVLTF. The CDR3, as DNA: TGTGCCAGCAGCTCGAGCGACGGAGGGGTCCTGACTTTC.

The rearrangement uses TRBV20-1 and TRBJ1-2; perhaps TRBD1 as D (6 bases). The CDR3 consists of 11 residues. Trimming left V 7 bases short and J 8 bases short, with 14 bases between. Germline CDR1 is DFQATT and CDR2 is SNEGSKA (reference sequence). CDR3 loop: CSVHRVGGYTF. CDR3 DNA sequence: TGCAGTGTCCACAGGGTCGGGGGCTACACCTTC.

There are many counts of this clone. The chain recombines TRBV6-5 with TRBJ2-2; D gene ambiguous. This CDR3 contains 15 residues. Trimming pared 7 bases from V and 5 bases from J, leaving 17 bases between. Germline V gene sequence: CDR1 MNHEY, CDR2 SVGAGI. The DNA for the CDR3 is TGTGCCAGCACCCTAAATCTCGAGGTGACCGGGGAGCTGTTTTTT. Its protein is CASTLNLEVTGELFF.